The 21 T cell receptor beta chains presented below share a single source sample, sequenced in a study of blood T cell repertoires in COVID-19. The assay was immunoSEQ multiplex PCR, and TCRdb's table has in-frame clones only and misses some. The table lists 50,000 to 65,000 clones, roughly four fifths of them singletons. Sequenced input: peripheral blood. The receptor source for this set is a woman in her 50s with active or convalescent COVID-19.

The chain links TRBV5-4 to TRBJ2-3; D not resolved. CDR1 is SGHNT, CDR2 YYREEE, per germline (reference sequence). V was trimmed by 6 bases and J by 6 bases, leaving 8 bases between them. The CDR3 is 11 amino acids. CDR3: CASTGLDTQYF. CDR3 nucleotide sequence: TGTGCCAGCACAGGTCTGGATACGCAGTATTTT.

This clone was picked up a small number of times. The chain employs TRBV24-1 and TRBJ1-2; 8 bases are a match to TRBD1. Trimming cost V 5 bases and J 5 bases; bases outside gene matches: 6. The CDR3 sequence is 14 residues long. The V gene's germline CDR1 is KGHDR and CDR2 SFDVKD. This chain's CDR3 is CATSGSNRGYGYTF. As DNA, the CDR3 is TGTGCCACCAGTGGGTCCAACAGGGGGTATGGCTACACCTTC.

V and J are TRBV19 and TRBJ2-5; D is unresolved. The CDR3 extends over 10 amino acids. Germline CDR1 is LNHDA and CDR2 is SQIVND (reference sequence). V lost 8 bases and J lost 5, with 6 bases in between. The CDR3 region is CASGLETQYF. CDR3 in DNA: TGTGCCAGTGGGCTGGAGACCCAGTACTTC.

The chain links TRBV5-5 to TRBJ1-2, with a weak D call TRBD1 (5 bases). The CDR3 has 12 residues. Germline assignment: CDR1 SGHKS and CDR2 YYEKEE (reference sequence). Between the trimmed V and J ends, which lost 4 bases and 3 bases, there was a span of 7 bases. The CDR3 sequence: CASSQQDYGYTF. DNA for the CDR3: TGTGCCAGCAGCCAACAGGACTATGGCTACACCTTC.

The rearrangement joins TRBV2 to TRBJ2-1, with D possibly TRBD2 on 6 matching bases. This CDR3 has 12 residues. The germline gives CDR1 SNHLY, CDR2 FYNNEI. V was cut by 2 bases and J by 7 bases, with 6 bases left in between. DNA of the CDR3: TGTGCCAGCAGTGAACTAGCGAATGAGCAGTTCTTC. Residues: CASSELANEQFF.

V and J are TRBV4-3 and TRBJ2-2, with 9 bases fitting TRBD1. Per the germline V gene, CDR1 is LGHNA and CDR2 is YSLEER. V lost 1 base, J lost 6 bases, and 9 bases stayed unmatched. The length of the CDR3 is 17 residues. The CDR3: CASSQGGTGLSSGELFF. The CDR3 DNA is TGCGCCAGCAGCCAAGGGGGGACAGGGTTGAGCTCCGGGGAGCTGTTTTTT.

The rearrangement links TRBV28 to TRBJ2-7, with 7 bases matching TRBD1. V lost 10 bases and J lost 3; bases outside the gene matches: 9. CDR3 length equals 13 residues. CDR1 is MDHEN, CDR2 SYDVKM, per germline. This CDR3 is CATAGTVDYEQYF. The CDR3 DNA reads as TGTGCCACCGCCGGGACAGTCGACTACGAGCAGTACTTC.

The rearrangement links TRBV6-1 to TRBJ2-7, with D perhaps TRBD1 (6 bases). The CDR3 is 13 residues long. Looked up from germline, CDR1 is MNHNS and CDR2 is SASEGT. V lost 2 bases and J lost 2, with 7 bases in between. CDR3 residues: CASSERTAYEQYF. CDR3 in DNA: TGTGCCAGCAGTGAAAGGACAGCCTACGAGCAGTACTTC.

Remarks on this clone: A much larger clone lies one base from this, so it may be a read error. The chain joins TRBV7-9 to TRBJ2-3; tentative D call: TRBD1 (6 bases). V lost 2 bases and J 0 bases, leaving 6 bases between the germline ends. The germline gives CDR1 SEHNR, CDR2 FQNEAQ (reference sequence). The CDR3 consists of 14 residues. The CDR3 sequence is CASSLQGSTDTQYF. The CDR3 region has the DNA TGTGCCAGCAGCTTACAGGGGAGCACAGATACGCAGTATTTT.

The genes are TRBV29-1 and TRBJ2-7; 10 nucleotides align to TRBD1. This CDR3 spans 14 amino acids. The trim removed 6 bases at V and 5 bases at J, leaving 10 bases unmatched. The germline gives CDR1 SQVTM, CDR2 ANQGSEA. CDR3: CSVERGTGVHEQYF. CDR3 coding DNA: TGCAGCGTGGAACGGGGGACAGGGGTCCACGAGCAGTACTTC.

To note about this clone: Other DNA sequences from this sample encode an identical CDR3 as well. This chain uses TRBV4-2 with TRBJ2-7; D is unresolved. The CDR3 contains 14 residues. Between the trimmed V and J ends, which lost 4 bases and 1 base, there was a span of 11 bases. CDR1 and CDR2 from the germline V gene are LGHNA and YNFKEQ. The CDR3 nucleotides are TGTGCCAGCAGCCGGGCATCGACATCCTACGAGCAGTACTTC. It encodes CASSRASTSYEQYF.

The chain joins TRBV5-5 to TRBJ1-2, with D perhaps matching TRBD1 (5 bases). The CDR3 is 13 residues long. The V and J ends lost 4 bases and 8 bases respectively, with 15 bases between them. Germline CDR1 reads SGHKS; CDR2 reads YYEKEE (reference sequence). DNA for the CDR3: TGTGCCAGCAGCCACGGACGGGGGGAGGGCTACACCTTC. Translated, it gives CASSHGRGEGYTF.

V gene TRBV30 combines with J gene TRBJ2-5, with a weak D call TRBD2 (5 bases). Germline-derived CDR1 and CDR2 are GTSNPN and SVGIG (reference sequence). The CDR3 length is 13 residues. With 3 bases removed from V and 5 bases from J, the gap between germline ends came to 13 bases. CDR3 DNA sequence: TGTGCCTGGAGAGTACTAGTGACGGAGACCCAGTACTTC. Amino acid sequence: CAWRVLVTETQYF.

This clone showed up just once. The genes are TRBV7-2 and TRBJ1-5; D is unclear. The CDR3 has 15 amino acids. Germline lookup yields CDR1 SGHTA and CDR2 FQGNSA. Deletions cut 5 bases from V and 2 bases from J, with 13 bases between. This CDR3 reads CASSPDPGGNQPQHF. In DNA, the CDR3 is TGTGCCAGCAGCCCCGACCCGGGAGGCAATCAGCCCCAGCATTTT.

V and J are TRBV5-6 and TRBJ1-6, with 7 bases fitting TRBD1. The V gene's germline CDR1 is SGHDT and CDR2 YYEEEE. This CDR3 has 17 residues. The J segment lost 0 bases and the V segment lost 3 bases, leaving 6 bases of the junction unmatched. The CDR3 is CASSSMGTASYNSPLHF. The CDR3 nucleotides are TGTGCCAGCAGCTCGATGGGGACAGCCTCCTATAATTCACCCCTCCACTTT.

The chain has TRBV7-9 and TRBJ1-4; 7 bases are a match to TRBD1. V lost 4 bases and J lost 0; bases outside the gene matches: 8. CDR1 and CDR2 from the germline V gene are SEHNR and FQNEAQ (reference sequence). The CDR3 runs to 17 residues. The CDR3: CASSSQGQSTTNEKLFF. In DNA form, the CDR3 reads TGTGCCAGCAGCTCCCAGGGACAGTCCACAACTAATGAAAAACTGTTTTTT.

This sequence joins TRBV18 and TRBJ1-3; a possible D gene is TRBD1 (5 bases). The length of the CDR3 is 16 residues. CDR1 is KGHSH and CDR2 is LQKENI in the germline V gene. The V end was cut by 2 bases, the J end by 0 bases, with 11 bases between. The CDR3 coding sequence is TGTGCCAGCTCACCATCGCCAGGGCTCTCTGGAAACACCATATATTTT. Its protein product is CASSPSPGLSGNTIYF.

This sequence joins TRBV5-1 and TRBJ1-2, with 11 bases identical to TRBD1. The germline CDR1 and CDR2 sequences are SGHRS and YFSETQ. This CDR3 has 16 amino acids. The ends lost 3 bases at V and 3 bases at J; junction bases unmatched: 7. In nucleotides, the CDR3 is TGCGCCAGCAGCTCGTCCCGGGACAGGGGGGACTATGGCTACACCTTC. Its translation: CASSSSRDRGDYGYTF.

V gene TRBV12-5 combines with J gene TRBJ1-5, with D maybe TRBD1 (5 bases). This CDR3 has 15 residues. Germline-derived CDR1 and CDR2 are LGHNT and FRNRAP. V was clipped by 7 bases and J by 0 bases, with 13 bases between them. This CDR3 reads CASVDQGYSNQPQHF. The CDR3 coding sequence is TGTGCTAGTGTCGATCAGGGTTATAGCAATCAGCCCCAGCATTTT.

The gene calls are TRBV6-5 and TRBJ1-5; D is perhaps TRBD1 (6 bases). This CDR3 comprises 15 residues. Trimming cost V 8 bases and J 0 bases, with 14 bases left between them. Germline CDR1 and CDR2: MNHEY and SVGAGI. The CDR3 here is CASQTGPNSNQPQHF. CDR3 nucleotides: TGTGCCAGCCAGACAGGTCCGAATAGCAATCAGCCCCAGCATTTT.

Here the CDR3 reads CASSLRAGGNEQYF. The DNA for the CDR3 is TGTGCCAGCAGCCTTCGGGCGGGAGGGAACGAGCAGTACTTC. The chain combines TRBV7-2 with TRBJ2-7; 9 bases match TRBD2. J gave up 5 bases and V 5 bases, and 7 bases lay outside the gene matches. The germline CDR1 and CDR2 sequences are SGHTA and FQGNSA. This CDR3 is built from 14 residues.